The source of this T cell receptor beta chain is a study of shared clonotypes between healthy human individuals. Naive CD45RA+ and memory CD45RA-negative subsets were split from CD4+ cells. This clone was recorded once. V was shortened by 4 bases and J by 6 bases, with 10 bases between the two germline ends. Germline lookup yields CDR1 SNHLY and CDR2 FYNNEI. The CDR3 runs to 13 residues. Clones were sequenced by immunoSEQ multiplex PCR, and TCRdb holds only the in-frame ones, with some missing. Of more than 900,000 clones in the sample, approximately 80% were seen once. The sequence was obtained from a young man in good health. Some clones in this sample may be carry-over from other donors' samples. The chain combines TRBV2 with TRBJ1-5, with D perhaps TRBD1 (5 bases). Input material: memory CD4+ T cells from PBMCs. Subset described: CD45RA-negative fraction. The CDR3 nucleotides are TGTGCCAGCAGTGCGCAGGGCGGTCAGCCCCAGCATTTT. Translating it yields CASSAQGGQPQHF.